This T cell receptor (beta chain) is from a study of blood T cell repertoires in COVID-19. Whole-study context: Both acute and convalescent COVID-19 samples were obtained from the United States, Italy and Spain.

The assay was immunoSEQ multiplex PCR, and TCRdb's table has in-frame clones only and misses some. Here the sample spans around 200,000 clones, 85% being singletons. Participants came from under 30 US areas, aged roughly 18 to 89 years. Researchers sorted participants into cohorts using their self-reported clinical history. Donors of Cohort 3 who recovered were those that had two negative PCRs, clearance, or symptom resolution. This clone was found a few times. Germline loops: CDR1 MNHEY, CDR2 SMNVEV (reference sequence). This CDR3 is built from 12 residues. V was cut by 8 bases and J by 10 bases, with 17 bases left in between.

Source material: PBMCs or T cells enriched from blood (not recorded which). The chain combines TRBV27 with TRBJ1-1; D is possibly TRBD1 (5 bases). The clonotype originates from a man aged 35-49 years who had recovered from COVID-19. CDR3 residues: CASANRGLRAFF. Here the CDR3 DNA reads TGTGCCAGCGCGAACCGGGGGTTAAGAGCTTTCTTT.